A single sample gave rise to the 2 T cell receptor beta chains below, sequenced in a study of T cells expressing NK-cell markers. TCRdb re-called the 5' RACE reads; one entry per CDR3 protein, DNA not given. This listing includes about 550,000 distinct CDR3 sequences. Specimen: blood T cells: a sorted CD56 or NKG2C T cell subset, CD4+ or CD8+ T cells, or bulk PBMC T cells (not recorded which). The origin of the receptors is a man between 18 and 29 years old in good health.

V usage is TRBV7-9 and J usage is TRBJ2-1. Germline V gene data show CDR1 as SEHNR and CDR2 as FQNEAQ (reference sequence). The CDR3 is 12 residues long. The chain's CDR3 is CASSLSPVEQFF. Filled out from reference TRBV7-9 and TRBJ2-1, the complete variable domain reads DTGVSQNPRHKITKRGQNVTFRCDPISEHNRLYWYRQTLGQGPEFLTYFQNEAQLEKSRLLSDRFSAERPKGSFSTLEIQRTEQGDSAMYLCASSLSPVEQFFGPGTRLTVL.

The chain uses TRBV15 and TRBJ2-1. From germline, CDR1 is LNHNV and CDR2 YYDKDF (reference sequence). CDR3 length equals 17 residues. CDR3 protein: CATSRDLSSGLNNEQFF.